This is a list of T cell receptor beta chains from one sample in a study of CD8+CD57+ T cells in acquired aplastic anemia. From the reads, TCRdb called clonotypes with MiXCR, one entry per CDR3 protein. The data show 200,000 to 250,000 distinct CDR3 sequences, roughly 60% seen once. The sequenced sample was sorted CD4+, CD8+, or CD8+CD57+ T cells (not recorded which) from PBMCs. The origin of the receptors is a human donor with aplastic anemia. The CDR3 runs from the conserved cysteine through the conserved F or W. The order of the fields is clone size, J gene, D gene, V gene, CDR3 protein, CDR3 DNA. The D gene is left open where the match is weak. Part of the rows lack a size; the others show once, few, many or a class for expanded clones.

NA TRBJ1-1 NA TRBV14 CASGRDTLAEAFF TGTGCCAGCGGCCGGGACACCCTCGCTGAAGCTTTCTTT
many TRBJ2-3 TRBD2 TRBV7-3 CASSPAGGRGTDTQYF TGTGCCAGCAGCCCCGCGGGGGGGCGGGGCACAGATACGCAGTATTTT
once TRBJ1-4 TRBD1 TRBV10-3 CAIQHDRAEKLFF TGTGCCATCCAACATGACAGGGCCGAAAAACTGTTTTTT
NA TRBJ2-3 TRBD2 TRBV7-3 CASNPGLAGKATQYF TGTGCCAGCAATCCCGGACTAGCGGGAAAGGCTACGCAGTATTTT
NA TRBJ2-4 NA TRBV20-1 CSARSGSKNIQYF TGCAGTGCTCGATCCGGGAGCAAAAACATTCAGTACTTC
NA TRBJ2-7 TRBD2 TRBV7-6 CASSLGTSGTTYEQYF TGTGCCAGCAGCTTAGGTACTAGCGGGACCACCTACGAGCAGTACTTC
NA TRBJ2-5 NA TRBV6-6 CASSYSSGRQETQYF TGTGCCAGCAGTTACTCGAGCGGCCGCCAAGAGACCCAGTACTTC
many TRBJ2-7 TRBD2 TRBV7-2 CASSLGLAGSYEQYF TGTGCCAGCAGCCTCGGACTAGCAGGGTCCTACGAGCAGTACTTC
NA TRBJ2-7 NA TRBV5-4 CASSLRRVSSYEQYF TGTGCCAGCAGCTTGAGGCGGGTAAGCTCCTACGAGCAGTACTTC
once TRBJ1-2 NA TRBV7-2 CASSPTVDSYNEQVGYTF TGTGCCAGCAGCCCGACGGTGGACTCCTACAATGAGCAAGTTGGCTACACCTTC
many TRBJ2-7 TRBD1 TRBV5-1 CASRWGTGISYEQYF TGCGCCAGCAGATGGGGGACAGGGATCTCCTACGAGCAGTACTTC
NA TRBJ2-7 NA TRBV20-1 CSADRGTAYEQYF TGCAGTGCTGACCGGGGGACAGCCTACGAGCAGTACTTC
few TRBJ2-7 TRBD2 TRBV20-1 CSASFASGANEQYF TGCAGTGCAAGCTTTGCTAGCGGGGCAAACGAGCAGTACTTC
few TRBJ2-7 NA TRBV20-1 CSAQQGAVNRLSYEQYF TGCAGTGCTCAACAGGGCGCGGTTAATAGGCTCTCCTACGAGCAGTACTTC
NA TRBJ2-7 TRBD1 TRBV5-6 CASSRRDRGYEQYF TGTGCCAGCAGCCGCCGGGACAGGGGATACGAGCAGTACTTC
NA TRBJ1-1 NA TRBV7-9 CASSFSGINTEAFF TGTGCCAGCAGCTTTTCCGGGATAAACACTGAAGCTTTCTTT
once TRBJ2-5 TRBD1 TRBV24-1 CATSDRTGFQETQYF TGTGCCACCAGTGATCGGACAGGTTTTCAAGAGACCCAGTACTTC
NA TRBJ1-6 NA TRBV6-1 CASGKDSPLHF TGTGCCAGCGGAAAAGATTCACCCCTCCACTTT
NA TRBJ2-7 TRBD2 TRBV20-1 CSAGLAGRYEQYF TGCAGTGCCGGACTAGCGGGAAGGTATGAGCAGTACTTC
NA TRBJ1-2 NA TRBV4-1 CASRAIGANYGYTF TGCGCCAGCAGAGCAATAGGAGCTAACTATGGCTACACCTTC
NA TRBJ1-1 NA TRBV16 CASSQSGGDTEAFF TGTGCCAGCAGCCAATCAGGAGGAGACACTGAAGCTTTCTTT
NA TRBJ2-7 TRBD1 TRBV5-1 CASSSGQGKSEQYF TGCGCCAGCAGCTCGGGACAGGGGAAGAGCGAGCAGTACTTC
NA TRBJ2-7 TRBD1 TRBV7-9 CASSADRFFGEQYF TGTGCCAGCAGCGCGGACAGGTTTTTTGGGGAGCAGTACTTC
NA TRBJ1-2 NA TRBV24-1 CATSDSSTGGYTF TGTGCCACCAGTGATTCTTCGACGGGTGGCTACACCTTC
NA TRBJ2-1 TRBD1 TRBV12-3/TRBV12-4 CASSVQQGLEQFF TGTGCCAGCAGTGTACAACAGGGGCTTGAGCAGTTCTTC
once TRBJ2-2 NA TRBV24-1 CATSDAEGPRDTGELFF TGTGCCACCAGTGATGCGGAGGGCCCTCGGGACACCGGGGAGCTGTTTTTT
NA TRBJ2-7 NA TRBV7-8 CSSSLRVYEQYF TGTTCCAGCAGCCTACGGGTCTACGAGCAGTACTTC
NA TRBJ2-2 NA TRBV6-1 CASSLSVGGELFF TGTGCCAGCAGCTTATCAGTTGGCGGGGAGCTGTTTTTT
NA TRBJ2-3 TRBD2 TRBV2 CASSVRGTDTQYF TGTGCCAGCAGTGTGCGGGGGACAGATACGCAGTATTTT
once TRBJ1-3 TRBD1 TRBV7-3 CASGTAYSGNTIYF TGTGCCAGTGGGACAGCGTACTCTGGAAACACCATATATTTT
NA TRBJ1-2 NA TRBV29-1 CSVHTRSWGYTF TGCAGCGTGCATACACGTAGTTGGGGCTACACCTTC
few TRBJ2-7 NA TRBV25-1 CASSDDGSVDEQYF TGTGCCAGCAGTGATGACGGATCTGTGGACGAGCAGTACTTC
NA TRBJ2-7 NA TRBV9 CASSVEGAGSYEQYF TGTGCCAGCAGCGTAGAAGGGGCCGGATCCTACGAGCAGTACTTC
few TRBJ1-2 NA TRBV2 CASSGGQGGYGYTF TGTGCCAGCAGTGGGGGTCAGGGAGGGTATGGCTACACCTTC
few TRBJ2-1 TRBD2 TRBV7-6 CASSSQGLAGFNEQFF TGTGCCAGCAGCTCTCAGGGACTAGCGGGATTCAATGAGCAGTTCTTC
NA TRBJ2-5 TRBD2 TRBV7-8 CASSLARLAGVETQYF TGTGCCAGCAGCTTAGCGCGACTAGCGGGAGTAGAGACCCAGTACTTC
NA TRBJ2-1 TRBD1 TRBV10-3 CANGQEPNNEQFF TGTGCCAACGGACAGGAACCTAACAATGAGCAGTTCTTC
once TRBJ1-5 NA TRBV6-4 CASSGTAHSNQPQHF TGTGCCAGCAGTGGGACAGCCCATAGCAATCAGCCCCAGCATTTT
NA TRBJ1-2 NA TRBV5-1 CASSPTDTGLYRYTF TGCGCCAGCAGCCCCACTGACACGGGACTCTATCGCTACACCTTC
many TRBJ2-7 NA TRBV19 CASSWAGQSHEQYF TGTGCCAGTAGTTGGGCCGGGCAGTCCCACGAGCAGTACTTC
NA TRBJ1-5 NA TRBV24-1 CATSDFGGPQHF TGTGCCACCAGTGACTTTGGTGGGCCCCAGCATTTT
once TRBJ2-1 NA TRBV15 CATSRVVGARDEQFF TGTGCCACCAGCAGAGTAGTTGGTGCAAGGGATGAGCAGTTCTTC
NA TRBJ2-2 TRBD1 TRBV5-6 CASSLGGTGNTGELFF TGTGCCAGCAGCTTGGGGGGGACAGGGAACACCGGGGAGCTGTTTTTT
NA TRBJ2-7 NA TRBV7-9 CASSLRDNSYEQYF TGTGCCAGCAGCTTACGCGACAACTCCTACGAGCAGTACTTC
NA TRBJ1-3 NA TRBV9 CASSVVTGTPSSGNTIYF TGTGCCAGCAGCGTAGTGACCGGGACACCGAGCTCTGGAAACACCATATATTTT
NA TRBJ2-7 NA TRBV7-6 CASSLSWTPLEEQYF TGTGCCAGCAGCTTATCGTGGACGCCTCTTGAGGAGCAGTACTTC
NA TRBJ1-1 NA TRBV19 CASSPSVGRTEAFF TGTGCCAGTAGTCCCAGCGTGGGCCGGACTGAAGCTTTCTTT
NA TRBJ1-1 NA TRBV15 CATVKGNTEAFF TGTGCCACCGTTAAGGGTAACACTGAAGCTTTCTTT
once TRBJ1-2 NA TRBV19 CASSKAGGFNYGYTF TGTGCCAGTAGTAAGGCGGGGGGATTTAACTATGGCTACACCTTC
few TRBJ2-7 NA TRBV6-1 CAISEPPSYEQYF TGTGCCATCAGTGAGCCGCCCTCCTACGAGCAGTACTTC
NA TRBJ2-7 TRBD2 TRBV29-1 CSVGGGSAYEQYF TGCAGCGTTGGGGGCGGGAGCGCCTACGAGCAGTACTTC
NA TRBJ2-7 NA TRBV2 CATLAAYEQYF TGTGCCACCCTGGCAGCCTACGAGCAGTACTTC
NA TRBJ1-6 TRBD1 TRBV29-1 CSVSTGESPLHF TGCAGCGTGAGCACAGGGGAATCACCCCTCCACTTT
NA TRBJ2-1 TRBD2 TRBV7-7 CASSPSGGATEQFF TGTGCTAGCAGCCCTAGCGGGGGGGCCACTGAGCAGTTCTTC
many TRBJ1-5 NA TRBV19 CASSILGNQPQHF TGTGCCAGTAGTATTCTAGGCAATCAGCCCCAGCATTTT
NA TRBJ1-6 NA TRBV7-3 CASSLRGSYNSPLHF TGTGCCAGCAGCTTAAGGGGCTCCTATAATTCACCCCTCCACTTT
NA TRBJ1-1 NA TRBV15 CATSKKRERSTEAFF TGTGCCACCAGCAAGAAACGGGAGCGATCGACTGAAGCTTTCTTT
NA TRBJ1-1 NA TRBV2 CASSESWVNTEAFF TGTGCCAGCAGTGAATCTTGGGTGAACACTGAAGCTTTCTTT
NA TRBJ2-3 TRBD2 TRBV7-9 CASGRATDTQYF TGTGCCAGCGGGAGGGCGACAGATACGCAGTATTTT
NA TRBJ2-1 NA TRBV7-9 CASSLERGTYNEQFF TGTGCCAGCAGCTTAGAGAGGGGGACCTACAATGAGCAGTTCTTC